A single sample is the source of the 19 T cell receptor beta chains below, sequenced in a study of shared clonotypes between healthy human individuals. The protocol was immunoSEQ multiplex PCR, while the TCRdb copy is restricted to in-frame clones and leaves out a portion. Found here are over 850,000 clones, around three quarters of them singletons; the top ten hold around 0.61%. Sequencing input: memory CD4+ T cells from PBMCs. Subset in this sample: CD45RA-negative fraction. The receptors were gathered from a man aged 18-30 years in good health. Some clones in this sample may be carry-over from other donors' samples.

The gene calls are TRBV7-2 and TRBJ1-5; D gene ambiguous. The germline V and J ends were trimmed by 0 bases and 7 bases, with 13 bases remaining between them. From germline, CDR1 is SGHTA and CDR2 FQGNSA. The CDR3 extends over 15 amino acids. Here the CDR3 DNA reads TGTGCCAGCAGCTTAGCGGGCAGCTTATTACAGCCCCAGCATTTT. This sequence encodes CASSLAGSLLQPQHF.

J is TRBJ2-1 and V is TRBV5-1; 7 nucleotides line up with TRBD1. The CDR3 is 16 amino acids. V lost 4 bases to trimming and J lost 0 bases; unmatched junction nucleotides: 7. Germline CDR1 SGHRS, CDR2 YFSETQ. Here the CDR3 DNA reads TGCGCCAGCAGCGTACAGGGGTCGCCCTCCTACAATGAGCAGTTCTTC. Protein product: CASSVQGSPSYNEQFF.

This clone came up many times. At the DNA level, this CDR3 is encoded by other sequences in the same sample as well. V usage is TRBV5-1 and J usage is TRBJ2-7; 7 bases are shared with TRBD1. Germline V gene data show CDR1 as SGHRS and CDR2 as YFSETQ. The CDR3 spans 15 residues. V lost 4 bases to trimming and J lost 6 bases; unmatched junction nucleotides: 13. In nucleotides, the CDR3 is TGCGCCAGCAGCCTCTCGGACCCGGGACAGAGCGAGCAGTACTTC. Its protein product is CASSLSDPGQSEQYF.

The rearrangement uses TRBV30 and TRBJ2-3; 9 bases match TRBD2. J gave up 7 bases and V 3 bases, and 8 bases lay outside the gene matches. The CDR3 runs 14 residues. Germline V gene data show CDR1 as GTSNPN and CDR2 as SVGIG (reference sequence). The CDR3 loop reads CAWSPAGGRNTQYF. The CDR3 region has the DNA TGTGCCTGGAGCCCCGCGGGAGGGCGGAATACGCAGTATTTT.

The rearrangement joins TRBV28 to TRBJ2-5, with TRBD1 identical over 7 bases. The CDR3 sequence is 16 residues long. Trimming cost V 6 bases and J 5 bases; bases outside gene matches: 15. Per germline, CDR1 MDHEN and CDR2 SYDVKM. The CDR3 reads CASRTGRQGGVETQYF. CDR3 DNA: TGTGCCAGCAGGACCGGAAGACAGGGCGGTGTGGAGACCCAGTACTTC.

V gene TRBV6-6 combines with J gene TRBJ1-2, with a tentative D call TRBD1 (6 bases). Trimming stripped 7 bases from V and 4 bases from J, with 19 bases between. This CDR3 has 15 amino acids. CDR1 is MNHNY, CDR2 SVGAGI, per germline (reference sequence). The CDR3 DNA follows: TGTGCCAGCAACCCGAGTCGGGACACTACCTATGGCTACACCTTC. As protein: CASNPSRDTTYGYTF.

CDR3 nucleotide sequence: TGCGCCAGCAGCTTGGCCGGGCGGGAGGGCGCCTACGAGCAGTACTTC. It encodes CASSLAGREGAYEQYF. J is TRBJ2-7 and V is TRBV5-1, with 9 bases that match TRBD2. The CDR3 covers 16 residues. The germline V gene encodes CDR1 SGHRS and CDR2 YFSETQ. The V segment lost 0 bases and the J segment 2 bases; nucleotides outside the gene matches: 6.

This sequence joins TRBV15 and TRBJ2-3; 7 positions agree with TRBD2. Germline trimming cut 0 bases from V and 0 bases from J; bases unmatched to any gene: 3. The CDR3 loop spans 16 amino acids. Germline lookup yields CDR1 LNHNV and CDR2 YYDKDF (reference sequence). The CDR3 sequence: CATSRDWRGSTDTQYF. The CDR3 nucleotides are TGTGCCACCAGCAGAGATTGGCGGGGGAGCACAGATACGCAGTATTTT.

The chain employs TRBV7-6 and TRBJ2-3, with D possibly TRBD1 on 5 matching bases. Trimming removed 8 bases from V and 5 bases from J, with 17 bases in between. From germline, CDR1 is SGHVS and CDR2 FNYEAQ. The CDR3 is made up of 14 amino acids. CDR3 amino acids: CASQGINLRDTQYF. The DNA of the CDR3 is TGTGCCAGCCAGGGAATCAACCTCAGAGATACGCAGTATTTT.

The sample holds many counts of this clone. The chain uses TRBV28 and TRBJ1-5; a weak D match, TRBD1 (5 bases). The CDR3 runs 13 residues. Germline lookup yields CDR1 MDHEN and CDR2 SYDVKM. The V end was cut by 3 bases, the J end by 5 bases, with 8 bases between. The CDR3 loop reads CASSFRTHQPQHF. CDR3 DNA: TGTGCCAGCAGTTTCCGGACACATCAGCCCCAGCATTTT.

In its sample, this clone was seen a few times. Distinct nucleotide sequences in the sample also encode this CDR3. V usage is TRBV27 and J usage is TRBJ2-7, with no clear D. From germline, CDR1 is MNHEY and CDR2 SMNVEV (reference sequence). V lost 5 bases and J 0 bases, leaving 8 bases between the germline ends. This CDR3 is built from 13 residues. CDR3 sequence (DNA): TGTGCCAGCAGTCGATCGTTCTCCTACGAGCAGTACTTC. Translated: CASSRSFSYEQYF.

The rearrangement joins TRBV9 to TRBJ1-2, with D uncertain. The CDR3 has 17 amino acids. Trimming removed 4 bases at V and 4 bases at J, with 23 bases between. Germline-derived CDR1 and CDR2 are SGDLS and YYNGEE. This chain's CDR3 is CASSPRASGGHGYGYTF. CDR3 coding DNA: TGTGCCAGCAGCCCCCGTGCATCGGGAGGGCACGGCTATGGCTACACCTTC. Combining the CDR3 with reference TRBV9 and TRBJ1-2 gives the whole variable domain DSGVTQTPKHLITATGQRVTLRCSPRSGDLSVYWYQQSLDQGLQFLIQYYNGEERAKGNILERFSAQQFPDLHSELNLSSLELGDSALYFCASSPRASGGHGYGYTFGSGTRLTVV.

The rearrangement joins TRBV5-1 to TRBJ2-2; D call uncertain. Per the germline V gene, CDR1 is SGHRS and CDR2 is YFSETQ. The CDR3 runs to 16 residues. V lost 1 base and J 1 base, leaving 11 bases between the germline ends. CDR3: CASSLLGQVNTGELFF. The CDR3 DNA reads TGCGCCAGCAGCTTGCTCGGGCAAGTGAACACCGGGGAGCTGTTTTTT.

There are a few counts of this clone. This chain links TRBV5-4 with TRBJ1-3; D possibly corresponds to TRBD1 (5 bases). The germline CDR1 and CDR2 sequences are SGHNT and YYREEE (reference sequence). The V gene lost 0 bases and the J gene lost 2 bases, with 9 bases spanning the gap. The CDR3 is 15 residues long. The CDR3 here is CASSLAGGPGNTIYF. CDR3 sequence (DNA): TGTGCCAGCAGCTTGGCCGGGGGTCCTGGAAACACCATATATTTT.

The chain uses TRBV11-2 and TRBJ2-7, with D tentatively TRBD2 (5 bases). Trimming stripped 6 bases from V and 9 bases from J, with 12 bases between. Germline-derived CDR1 and CDR2 are SGHAT and FQNNGV. The CDR3 runs 11 residues. CDR3 in amino acids: CASRSNRGQYF. CDR3 DNA sequence: TGTGCCAGCAGGTCTAACCGGGGGCAGTACTTC.

The genes are TRBV5-4 and TRBJ2-5; TRBD2 might be the D (6 bases). The V gene's germline CDR1 is SGHNT and CDR2 YYREEE (reference sequence). Between the trimmed V and J ends, which lost 2 bases and 1 base, there was a span of 9 bases. The CDR3 covers 14 residues. CDR3 coding DNA: TGTGCCAGCAGCTTTACTAGCCTCCAAGAGACCCAGTACTTC. Translation gives CASSFTSLQETQYF.

The V call is TRBV28, the J call TRBJ2-7, with 7 bases fitting TRBD1. Trimming at V came to 8 bases and at J to 2 bases, leaving 6 bases not matched to a gene. The CDR3 sequence is 13 residues long. Germline V gene sequence: CDR1 MDHEN, CDR2 SYDVKM. This CDR3 is CASQTGITYEQYF. CDR3 coding DNA: TGTGCCAGCCAGACAGGGATCACCTACGAGCAGTACTTC. The full variable domain, rest sourced from reference TRBV28 and TRBJ2-7, is DVKVTQSSRYLVKRTGEKVFLECVQDMDHENMFWYRQDPGLGLRLIYFSYDVKMKEKGDIPEGYSVSREKKERFSLILESASTNQTSMYLCASQTGITYEQYFGPGTRLTVT.

This clone has only a few counts. This chain links TRBV23-1 with TRBJ2-6; D gene ambiguous. TRBV23-1 is recorded as an ORF, its role being uncertain. Trimming shortened V by 3 bases and J by 4 bases, and 16 bases separated the two germline ends. The CDR3 is made up of 17 amino acids. Here the CDR3 DNA reads TGCGCCAGCAGTCATCGGCGGCCCCCCTGGGGGGCCAACGTCCTGACTTTC. It codes for CASSHRRPPWGANVLTF.

For this clone: This sample also contains other DNA sequences that code for the same CDR3. The chain employs TRBV6-5 and TRBJ1-2, with D possibly being TRBD1 (5 bases). Trimming left V 2 bases short and J 7 bases short, with 5 bases between. Looked up from germline, CDR1 is MNHEY and CDR2 is SVGAGI. The CDR3 is 11 residues long. CDR3 coding DNA: TGTGCCAGCAGTTACAGGGGTGGCTACACCTTC. Translating it yields CASSYRGGYTF.